This TCR beta chain was captured in a study of stem cell transplantation in POMP-related autoinflammatory disease. Whole-study context: Before transplant, CD4+ T cells skewed naive and CD8+ proportions were low.

The V end was cut by 7 bases, the J end by 8 bases, with 13 bases between. CDR3 length: 13 amino acids. Findings and limits, study-wide: PRAID patients trended toward lower TRB diversity and higher clonality in all analyzed T-cell subsets.

On this clone: The antigen is not known.

Assay: immunoSEQ multiplex PCR; the TCRdb copy retains only in-frame clones and omits some. In the table there are tens of thousands of clones, roughly 93% of which are singletons. The chain recombines TRBV5-3 with TRBJ1-6; D might be TRBD1 (6 bases). TRBV5-3 falls under the ORF class, with uncertain function. The sample was CD4+ T cells from PBMCs, taken after stem cell transplantation. This clonotype was obtained from a human patient with POMP-related autoinflammation and immune dysregulation (PRAID). Some T cells may trace back to the graft donor. The CDR3 spells CARYTGRDSPLHF. DNA for the CDR3: TGTGCCAGATATACAGGGAGAGATTCACCCCTCCACTTT.